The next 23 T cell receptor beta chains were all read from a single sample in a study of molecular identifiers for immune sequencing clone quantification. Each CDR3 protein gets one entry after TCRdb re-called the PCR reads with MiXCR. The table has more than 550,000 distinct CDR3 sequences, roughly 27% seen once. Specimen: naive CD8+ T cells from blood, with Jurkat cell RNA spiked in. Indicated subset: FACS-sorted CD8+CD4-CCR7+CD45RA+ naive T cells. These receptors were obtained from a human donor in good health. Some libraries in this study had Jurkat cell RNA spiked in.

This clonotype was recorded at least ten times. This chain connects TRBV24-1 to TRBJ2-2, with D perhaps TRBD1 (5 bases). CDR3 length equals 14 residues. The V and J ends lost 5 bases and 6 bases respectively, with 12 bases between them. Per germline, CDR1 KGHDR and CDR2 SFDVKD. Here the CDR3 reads CATSVNGQAGELFF. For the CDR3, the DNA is TGTGCCACCAGTGTCAACGGACAAGCCGGGGAGCTGTTTTTT.

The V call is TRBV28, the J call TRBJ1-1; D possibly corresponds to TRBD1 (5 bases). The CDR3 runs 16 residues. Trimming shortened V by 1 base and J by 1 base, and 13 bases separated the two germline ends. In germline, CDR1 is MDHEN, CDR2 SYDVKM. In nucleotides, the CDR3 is TGTGCCAGCAGTTTATTACACGGGGCCGGGAACACTGAAGCTTTCTTT. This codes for CASSLLHGAGNTEAFF.

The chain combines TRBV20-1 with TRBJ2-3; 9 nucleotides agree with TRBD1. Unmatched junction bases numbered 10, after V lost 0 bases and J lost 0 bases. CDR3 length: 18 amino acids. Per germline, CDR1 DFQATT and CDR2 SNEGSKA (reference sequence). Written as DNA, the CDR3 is TGCAGTGCTAGAGATCAGGGACAGGGTGGAATTAGCACAGATACGCAGTATTTT. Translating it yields CSARDQGQGGISTDTQYF.

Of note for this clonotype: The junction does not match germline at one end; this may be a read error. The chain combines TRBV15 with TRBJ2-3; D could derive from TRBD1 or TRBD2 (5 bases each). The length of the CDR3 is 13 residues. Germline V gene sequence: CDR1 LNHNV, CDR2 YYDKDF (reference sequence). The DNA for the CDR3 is TGTGCCTCCAGCCCAGAGGGGTTCGATACGCAGTATTTT. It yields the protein CASSPEGFDTQYF. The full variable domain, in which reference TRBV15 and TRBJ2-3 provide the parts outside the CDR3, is DAMVIQNPRYQVTQFGKPVTLSCSQTLNHNVMYWYQQKSSQAPKLLFHYYDKDFNNEADTPDNFQSRRPNTSFCFLDIRSPGLGDTAMYLCASSPEGFDTQYFGPGTRLTVL.

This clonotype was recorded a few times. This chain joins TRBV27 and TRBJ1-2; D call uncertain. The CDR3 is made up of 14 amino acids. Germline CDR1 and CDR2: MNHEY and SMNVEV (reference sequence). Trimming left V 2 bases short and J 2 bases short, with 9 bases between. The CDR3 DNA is TGTGCCAGCAGTTTAGGTCCGATGAACTATGGCTACACCTTC. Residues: CASSLGPMNYGYTF.

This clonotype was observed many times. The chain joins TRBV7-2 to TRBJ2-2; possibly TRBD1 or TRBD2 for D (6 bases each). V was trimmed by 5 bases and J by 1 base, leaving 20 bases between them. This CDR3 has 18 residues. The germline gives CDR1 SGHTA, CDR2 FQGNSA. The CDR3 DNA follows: TGTGCCAGCAGCCTCCCCGACAGGAGGGTCCTGAACACCGGGGAGCTGTTTTTT. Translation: CASSLPDRRVLNTGELFF.

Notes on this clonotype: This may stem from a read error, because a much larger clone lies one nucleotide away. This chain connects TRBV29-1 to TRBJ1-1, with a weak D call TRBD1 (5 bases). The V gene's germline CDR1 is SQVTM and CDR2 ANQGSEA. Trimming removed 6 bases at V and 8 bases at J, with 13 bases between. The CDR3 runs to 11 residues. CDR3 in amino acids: CSVDDGGEAFF. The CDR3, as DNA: TGCAGCGTAGACGACGGGGGAGAAGCTTTCTTT.

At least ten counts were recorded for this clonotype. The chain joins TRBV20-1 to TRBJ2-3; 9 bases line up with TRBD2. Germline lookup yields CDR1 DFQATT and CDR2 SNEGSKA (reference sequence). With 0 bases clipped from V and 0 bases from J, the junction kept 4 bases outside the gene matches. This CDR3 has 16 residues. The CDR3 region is CSAREGSGRSTDTQYF. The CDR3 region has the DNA TGCAGTGCTAGAGAGGGAAGCGGGAGGAGCACAGATACGCAGTATTTT.

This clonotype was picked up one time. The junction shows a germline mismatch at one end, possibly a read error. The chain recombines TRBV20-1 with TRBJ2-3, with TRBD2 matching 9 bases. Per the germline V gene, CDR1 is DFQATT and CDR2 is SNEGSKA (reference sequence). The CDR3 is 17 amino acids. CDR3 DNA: TGCAGTGCTAGAGATCTCGCTGTAGCGGGAGTTTCAGATAGGCAGTATTTT. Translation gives CSARDLAVAGVSDRQYF.

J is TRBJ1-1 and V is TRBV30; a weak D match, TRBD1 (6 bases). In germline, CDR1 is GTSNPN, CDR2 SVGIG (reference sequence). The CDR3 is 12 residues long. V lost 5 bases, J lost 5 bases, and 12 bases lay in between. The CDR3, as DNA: TGTGCCTGGGGCTACAGGGTTACTGAAGCTTTCTTT. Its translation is CAWGYRVTEAFF.

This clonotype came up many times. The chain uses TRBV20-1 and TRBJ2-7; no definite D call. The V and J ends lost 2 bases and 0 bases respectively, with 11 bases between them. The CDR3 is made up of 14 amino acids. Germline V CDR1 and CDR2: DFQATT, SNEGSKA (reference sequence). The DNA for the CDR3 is TGCAGTGCTAGAAGCTTCCTGAGCTCCTACGAGCAGTACTTC. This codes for CSARSFLSSYEQYF.

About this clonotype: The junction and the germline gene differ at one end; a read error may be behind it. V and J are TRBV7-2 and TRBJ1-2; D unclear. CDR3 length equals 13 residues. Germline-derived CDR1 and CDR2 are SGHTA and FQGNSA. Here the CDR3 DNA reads TGTCCCAGCAGCTTACCCAGCCCCTATGGCTACACCTTC. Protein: CPSSLPSPYGYTF.

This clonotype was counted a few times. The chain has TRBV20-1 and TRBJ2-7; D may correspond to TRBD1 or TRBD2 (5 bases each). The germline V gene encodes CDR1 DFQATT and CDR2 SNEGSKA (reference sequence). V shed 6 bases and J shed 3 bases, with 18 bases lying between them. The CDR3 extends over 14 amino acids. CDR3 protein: CSARGSRENYEQYF. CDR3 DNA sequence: TGCAGTGCGAGGGGTAGCCGGGAAAACTACGAGCAGTACTTC.

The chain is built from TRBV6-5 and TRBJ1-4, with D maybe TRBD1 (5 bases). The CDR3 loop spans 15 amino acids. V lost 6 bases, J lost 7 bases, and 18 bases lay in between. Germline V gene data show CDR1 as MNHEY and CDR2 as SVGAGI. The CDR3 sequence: CASSPMGGVGEKLFF. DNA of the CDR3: TGTGCCAGCAGCCCCATGGGGGGGGTCGGTGAAAAACTGTTTTTT.

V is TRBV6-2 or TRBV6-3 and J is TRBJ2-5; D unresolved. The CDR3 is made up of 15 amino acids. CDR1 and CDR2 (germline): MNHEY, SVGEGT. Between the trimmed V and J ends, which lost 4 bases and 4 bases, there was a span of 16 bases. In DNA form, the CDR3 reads TGTGCCAGCAGTTCCCCATTTCGCCGCCTAGAGACCCAGTACTTC. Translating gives CASSSPFRRLETQYF.

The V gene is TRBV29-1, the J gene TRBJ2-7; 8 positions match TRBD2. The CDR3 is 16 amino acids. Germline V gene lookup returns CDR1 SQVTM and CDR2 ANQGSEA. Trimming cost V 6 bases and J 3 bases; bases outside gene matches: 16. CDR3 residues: CSVLHNAGTRFYEQYF. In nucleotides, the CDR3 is TGCAGCGTACTACATAACGCGGGGACTAGATTCTACGAGCAGTACTTC.

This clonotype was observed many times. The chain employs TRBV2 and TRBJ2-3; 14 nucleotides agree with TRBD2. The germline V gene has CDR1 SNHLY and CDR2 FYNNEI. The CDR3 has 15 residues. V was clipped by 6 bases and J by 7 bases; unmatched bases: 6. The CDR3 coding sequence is TGTGCCAGCAGGGGGACTAGCGGGAGAACCAATACGCAGTATTTT. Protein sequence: CASRGTSGRTNTQYF.

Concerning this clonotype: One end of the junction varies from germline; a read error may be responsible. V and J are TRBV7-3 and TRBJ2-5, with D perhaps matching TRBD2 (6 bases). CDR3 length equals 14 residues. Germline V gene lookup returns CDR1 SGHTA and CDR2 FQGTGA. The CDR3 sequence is CASSSPGLPEPQYF. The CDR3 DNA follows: TGTGCCAGCAGCTCCCCGGGACTGCCAGAGCCCCAGTACTTC.

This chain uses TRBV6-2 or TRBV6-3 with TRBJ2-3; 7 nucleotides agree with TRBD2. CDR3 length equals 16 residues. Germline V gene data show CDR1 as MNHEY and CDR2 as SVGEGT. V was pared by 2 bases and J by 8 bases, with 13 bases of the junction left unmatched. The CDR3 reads CASSYGAGVSAGTQYF. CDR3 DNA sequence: TGTGCCAGCAGTTACGGGGCGGGAGTTTCGGCAGGTACGCAGTATTTT.

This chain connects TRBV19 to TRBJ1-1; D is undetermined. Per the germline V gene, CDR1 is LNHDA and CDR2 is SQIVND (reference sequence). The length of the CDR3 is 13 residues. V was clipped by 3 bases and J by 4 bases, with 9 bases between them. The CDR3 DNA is TGTGCCAGTAGTATTGGTGGGATCACTGAAGCTTTCTTT. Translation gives CASSIGGITEAFF.

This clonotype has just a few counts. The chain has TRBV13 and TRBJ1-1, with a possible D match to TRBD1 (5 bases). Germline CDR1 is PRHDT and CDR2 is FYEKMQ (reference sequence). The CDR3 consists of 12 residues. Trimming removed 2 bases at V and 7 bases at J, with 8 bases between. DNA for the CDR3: TGTGCCAGCAGCTTATGGGGGAGTGAAGCTTTCTTT. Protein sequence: CASSLWGSEAFF.

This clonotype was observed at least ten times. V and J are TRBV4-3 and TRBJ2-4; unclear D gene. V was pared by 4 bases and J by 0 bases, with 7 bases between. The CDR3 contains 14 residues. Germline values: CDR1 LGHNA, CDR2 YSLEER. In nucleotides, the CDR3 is TGCGCCAGCAGCCGAAATCTAGCCAAAAACATTCAGTACTTC. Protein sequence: CASSRNLAKNIQYF.

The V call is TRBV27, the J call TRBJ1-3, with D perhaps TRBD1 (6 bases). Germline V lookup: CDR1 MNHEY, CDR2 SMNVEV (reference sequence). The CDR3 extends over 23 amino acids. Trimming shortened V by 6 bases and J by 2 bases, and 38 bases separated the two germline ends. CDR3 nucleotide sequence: TGTGCCAGCAGCCAAAAACCGGGACACCCATTGATCTTCGCGGGAAGTCCTGGAAACACCATATATTTT. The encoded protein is CASSQKPGHPLIFAGSPGNTIYF.